This TCR beta chain was recorded in a study of T cell responses to AZD1222 COVID-19 vaccine. Points from the study as a whole: Donors skewed white British and female; clonal diversity was possibly underestimated. Spike-wide coverage was observed for vaccine-associated CD4 TCRs, with dominant responses at 160-218 and 743-854.

The data were produced by immunoSEQ multiplex PCR, yet TCRdb's version contains in-frame clones alone and is incomplete. The sample includes about 110,000 clones, roughly 89% of them seen just once. Germline V gene data show CDR1 as SGHKS and CDR2 as YYEKEE (reference sequence). Trimming took off 2 bases at V and 12 bases at J, with 12 bases between the two ends. This CDR3 contains 11 residues. Worth noting for this clone: Its cognate antigen is unknown.

The source is an adult who received the AZD1222 COVID-19 vaccine. Sequencing used peripheral blood, obtained 28 days after the second AZD1222 dose. The V gene is TRBV5-5, the J gene TRBJ2-7; possible D gene TRBD1, 5 bases. CDR3 DNA: TGTGCCAGCAGCTTCACAGGTCGGCTGTACTTC. Translation gives CASSFTGRLYF.